This is a list of T cell receptor beta chains from one sample in a study of blood T cell repertoires in COVID-19. TCRdb's table, derived via immunoSEQ multiplex PCR, lists solely in-frame clones and lacks some. Counted here are around 700,000 clones, 75% to 90% occurring once; the ten biggest clones make up approximately 0.25%. The sample taken for sequencing was peripheral blood. The origin of the receptors is a woman in her late teens or twenties with acute or convalescent COVID-19. The CDR3 runs from the conserved cysteine through the conserved F or W. The D gene is left open where the match is weak. Some rows have no size entry. The others give once, few or many, or a class for an expanded clone.

CDR3aa: CASSLTRDLDTQYF; CDR3nt: TGTGCCAGCAGCTTAACCAGGGACTTAGATACGCAGTATTTT; j_gene: TRBJ2-3; v_gene: TRBV7-3; abundance: -; d_gene: -
CDR3aa: CASSLDRPGGELFF; CDR3nt: TGTGCCAGCAGCTTAGACAGGCCCGGGGGGGAGCTGTTTTTT; j_gene: TRBJ2-2; v_gene: TRBV7-7; abundance: -; d_gene: -
CDR3aa: CASSPSGAGELFF; CDR3nt: TGTGCCAGCAGCCCGTCAGGGGCCGGGGAGCTGTTTTTT; j_gene: TRBJ2-2; v_gene: TRBV11-2; abundance: -; d_gene: -
CDR3aa: CASSEIWEGDQPQHF; CDR3nt: TGCGCCAGCAGTGAGATCTGGGAGGGTGATCAGCCCCAGCATTTT; j_gene: TRBJ1-5; v_gene: TRBV10-1; abundance: few; d_gene: -
CDR3aa: CASSLHLGQGAHEQYF; CDR3nt: TGTGCCAGCAGCCTACATCTTGGACAGGGGGCCCACGAGCAGTACTTC; j_gene: TRBJ2-7; v_gene: TRBV5-8; abundance: once; d_gene: TRBD1
CDR3aa: CSAHAQGYTF; CDR3nt: TGCAGTGCACACGCTCAGGGCTACACCTTC; j_gene: TRBJ1-2; v_gene: TRBV20-1; abundance: -; d_gene: -
CDR3aa: CASRVDRRDSPLHF; CDR3nt: TGTGCCAGCAGGGTGGACAGGAGAGATTCACCCCTCCACTTT; j_gene: TRBJ1-6; v_gene: TRBV2; abundance: -; d_gene: TRBD1
CDR3aa: CASSYSKSGNPLNYGYTF; CDR3nt: TGTGCCAGCAGTTACTCGAAATCCGGTAATCCCCTAAACTATGGCTACACCTTC; j_gene: TRBJ1-2; v_gene: TRBV6-2/TRBV6-3; abundance: -; d_gene: -
CDR3aa: CATSDSTGFKDGYTF; CDR3nt: TGTGCCACCAGTGATTCAACAGGGTTTAAAGATGGCTACACCTTC; j_gene: TRBJ1-2; v_gene: TRBV24-1; abundance: -; d_gene: -
CDR3aa: CASSGGGTGPIPNQPQHF; CDR3nt: TGTGCCAGCAGCGGAGGGGGCACCGGACCGATACCCAATCAGCCCCAGCATTTT; j_gene: TRBJ1-5; v_gene: TRBV7-2; abundance: -; d_gene: TRBD1
CDR3aa: CATGRGLAGGTDTQYF; CDR3nt: TGTGCCACCGGGCGGGGACTAGCGGGGGGCACAGATACGCAGTATTTT; j_gene: TRBJ2-3; v_gene: TRBV7-9; abundance: -; d_gene: TRBD2
CDR3aa: CASSSRKTGWVAFF; CDR3nt: TGTGCCAGCAGCTCCCGAAAGACAGGGTGGGTAGCTTTCTTT; j_gene: TRBJ1-1; v_gene: TRBV7-8; abundance: -; d_gene: TRBD1
CDR3aa: CASSDGAGQVDEQFF; CDR3nt: TGTGCCAGCAGTGACGGGGCAGGACAGGTCGATGAGCAGTTCTTC; j_gene: TRBJ2-1; v_gene: TRBV6-4; abundance: once; d_gene: TRBD1
CDR3aa: CASGLTPRGTGSSYEQYF; CDR3nt: TGTGCTAGTGGTTTGACTCCCAGGGGCACAGGGAGCTCCTACGAGCAGTACTTC; j_gene: TRBJ2-7; v_gene: TRBV12-5; abundance: -; d_gene: -
CDR3aa: CASSLRGGGNQPQHF; CDR3nt: TGTGCCAGCAGCCTTCGGGGAGGGGGCAATCAGCCCCAGCATTTT; j_gene: TRBJ1-5; v_gene: TRBV5-4; abundance: -; d_gene: -
CDR3aa: CASSFVQGTEAFF; CDR3nt: TGTGCCAGCAGTTTCGTACAGGGGACTGAAGCTTTCTTT; j_gene: TRBJ1-1; v_gene: TRBV27; abundance: -; d_gene: TRBD1
CDR3aa: CARPGLITDTQYF; CDR3nt: TGTGCCAGGCCGGGACTAATAACAGATACGCAGTATTTT; j_gene: TRBJ2-3; v_gene: TRBV2; abundance: -; d_gene: TRBD2
CDR3aa: CASRSGGGGYTF; CDR3nt: TGTGCCAGCAGGAGCGGGGGGGGTGGCTACACCTTC; j_gene: TRBJ1-2; v_gene: TRBV2; abundance: -; d_gene: -
CDR3aa: CASSYGQTNTEAFF; CDR3nt: TGTGCCAGCAGTTACGGGCAGACGAACACTGAAGCTTTCTTT; j_gene: TRBJ1-1; v_gene: TRBV6-2/TRBV6-3; abundance: -; d_gene: -
CDR3aa: CASSLGTGAGANVLTF; CDR3nt: TGTGCCAGCAGCTTAGGGACAGGGGCTGGGGCCAACGTCCTGACTTTC; j_gene: TRBJ2-6; v_gene: TRBV11-2; abundance: -; d_gene: TRBD1
CDR3aa: CATSGGTGVSDTQYF; CDR3nt: TGTGCCACCAGTGGGGGGACAGGGGTATCAGATACGCAGTATTTT; j_gene: TRBJ2-3; v_gene: TRBV24-1; abundance: -; d_gene: TRBD1
CDR3aa: CATSRGGVSTNEKLFF; CDR3nt: TGTGCCACCAGCAGGGGGGGAGTTTCAACTAATGAAAAACTGTTTTTT; j_gene: TRBJ1-4; v_gene: TRBV15; abundance: -; d_gene: -
CDR3aa: CASSLSPWRGDNGYTF; CDR3nt: TGCGCCAGCAGCTTAAGCCCTTGGCGGGGAGATAATGGCTACACCTTC; j_gene: TRBJ1-2; v_gene: TRBV5-1; abundance: -; d_gene: -